One TCR beta chain is described in this entry. Antigen specificity is unknown. Using immunoSEQ multiplex PCR, the repertoire was profiled, and TCRdb retains in-frame clones only, with some absent. The data show over a million clones, more than 75% seen once. This sample stems from a study of shared clonotypes between healthy human individuals. The wider study: Each donor's CD4 naive and CD4 memory cells filled three plates apiece, CD8 naive two, and CD8 memory one.

With 5 bases clipped from V and 6 bases from J, the junction kept 6 bases outside the gene matches. The CDR3 runs to 15 residues. Germline V gene lookup returns CDR1 SGHTA and CDR2 FQGNSA. Each donor was a Caucasian adult residing in Nashville, Tennessee. Study observations and caveats: Four donors shared around 5% of their naive CD4 clonotypes. Specimens sampled were limited to blood, with tissue repertoires likely differing.

The sequence was collected from a man between 18 and 35 years old in good health. Some clones in this sample may be carry-over from other donors' samples. What was sequenced was memory CD4+ T cells from PBMCs. Subset defined: CD45RA-negative fraction. V and J are TRBV7-2 and TRBJ2-7, with 14 positions matching TRBD2. The CDR3 sequence: CASSQRLAGGREQYF. Written as DNA, the CDR3 is TGTGCCAGCAGCCAAAGACTAGCGGGAGGGCGCGAGCAGTACTTC.